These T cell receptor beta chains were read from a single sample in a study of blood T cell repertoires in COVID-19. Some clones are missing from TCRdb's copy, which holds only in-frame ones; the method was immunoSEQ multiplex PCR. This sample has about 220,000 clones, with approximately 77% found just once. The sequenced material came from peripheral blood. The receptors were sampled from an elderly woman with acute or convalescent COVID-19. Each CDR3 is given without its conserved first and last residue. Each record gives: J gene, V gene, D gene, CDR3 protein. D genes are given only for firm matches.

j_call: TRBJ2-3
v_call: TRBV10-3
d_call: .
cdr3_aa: AISEVPADTDTQY

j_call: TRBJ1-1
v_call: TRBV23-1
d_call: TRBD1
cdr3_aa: ASRDRRDTEAF

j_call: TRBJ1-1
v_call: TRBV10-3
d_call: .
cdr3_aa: AISEVSGETEAF

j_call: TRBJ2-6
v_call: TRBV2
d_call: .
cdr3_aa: ASIEAGANVLT

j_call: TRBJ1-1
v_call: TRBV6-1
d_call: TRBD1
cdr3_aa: AGRGQQNTEAF

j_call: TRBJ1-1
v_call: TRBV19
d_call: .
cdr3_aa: ASSMGPGGREAF

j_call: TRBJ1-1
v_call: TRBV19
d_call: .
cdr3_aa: ASSGTLGQAF

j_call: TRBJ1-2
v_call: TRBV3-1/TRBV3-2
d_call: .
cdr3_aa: ASSQARGDGYT

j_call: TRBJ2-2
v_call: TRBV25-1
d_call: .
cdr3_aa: ASEGAGKTGELF

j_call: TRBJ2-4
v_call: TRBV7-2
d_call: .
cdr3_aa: ASSFGGGEGNIQY

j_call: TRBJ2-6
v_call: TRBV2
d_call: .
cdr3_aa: ASSEALPGSGANVLT

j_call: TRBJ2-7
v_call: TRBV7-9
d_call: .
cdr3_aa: ASSARPTAYEQY

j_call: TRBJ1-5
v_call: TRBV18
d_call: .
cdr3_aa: ASSPGGVGSNQPQH

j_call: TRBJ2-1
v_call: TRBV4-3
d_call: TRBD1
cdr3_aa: ASSQDRGQHNEQF

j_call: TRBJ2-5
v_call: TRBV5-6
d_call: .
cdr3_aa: ASSSQNQETQY

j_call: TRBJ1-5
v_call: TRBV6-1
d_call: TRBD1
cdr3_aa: ASREGTGDPGNQPQH

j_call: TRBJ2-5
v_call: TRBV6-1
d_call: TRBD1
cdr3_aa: ASSEITGWNRGNQETQY

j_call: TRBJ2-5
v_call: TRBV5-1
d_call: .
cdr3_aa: ASSSPSTETQY

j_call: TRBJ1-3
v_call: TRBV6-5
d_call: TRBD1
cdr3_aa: ASRQGVSSGNTIY

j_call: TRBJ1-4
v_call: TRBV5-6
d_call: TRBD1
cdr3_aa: ASSPKGQGRMEL

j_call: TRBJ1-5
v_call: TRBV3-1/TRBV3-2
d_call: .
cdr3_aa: ASSQRGFRQPQH

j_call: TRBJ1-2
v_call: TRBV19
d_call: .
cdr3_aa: ASSMTVGQSFHT

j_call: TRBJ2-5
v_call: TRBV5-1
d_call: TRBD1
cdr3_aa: ASSFGGQGKETQY

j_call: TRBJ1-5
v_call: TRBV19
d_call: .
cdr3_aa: ASSIESQAYQPQH

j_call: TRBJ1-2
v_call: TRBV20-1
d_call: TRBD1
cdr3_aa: SAPGQGGYT

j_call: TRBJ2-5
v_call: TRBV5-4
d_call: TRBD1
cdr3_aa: ASSLGLTGGNQETQY

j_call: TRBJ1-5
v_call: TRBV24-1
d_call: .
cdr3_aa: ATSDLRGKGNQPQH

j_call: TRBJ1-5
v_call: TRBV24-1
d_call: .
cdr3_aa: ATSDPRQSYSNQPQH

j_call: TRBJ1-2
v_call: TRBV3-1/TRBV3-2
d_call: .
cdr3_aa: ASSQGRGYT

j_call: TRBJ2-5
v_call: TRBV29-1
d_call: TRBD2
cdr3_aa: SVGTAGGRETQY

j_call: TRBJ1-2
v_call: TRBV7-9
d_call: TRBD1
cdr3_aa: ASNLKDRDYGYT

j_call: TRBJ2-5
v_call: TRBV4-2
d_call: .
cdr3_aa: ASSQVVEETQY

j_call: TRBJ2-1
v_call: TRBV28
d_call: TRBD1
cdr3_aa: ASGLPGQTIYNEQF

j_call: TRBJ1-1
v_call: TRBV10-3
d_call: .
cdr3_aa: AISELSGQLHTEAF

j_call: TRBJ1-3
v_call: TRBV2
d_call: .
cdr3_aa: ASRALTSSGNTIY

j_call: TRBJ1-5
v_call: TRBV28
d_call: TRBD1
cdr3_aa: ASRGGTGRNQPQH

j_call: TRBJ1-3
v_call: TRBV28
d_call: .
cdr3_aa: ASNRNPGQIGNTIY